Listed here are 20 T cell receptor beta chains from one sample, sequenced in a study of blood T cell repertoires in COVID-19. Repertoires were generated with immunoSEQ multiplex PCR, while TCRdb's copy carries only in-frame clones and drops some. This table has 210,000 or so clones, 84% appearing once. Sequencing used peripheral blood. All receptors derive from a human donor in a cohort sampled during active COVID-19.

The chain combines TRBV6-5 with TRBJ2-7; 7 nucleotides line up with TRBD2. This CDR3 region has 12 residues. Germline loops: CDR1 MNHEY, CDR2 SVGAGI. With V trimmed by 10 bases and J by 2 bases, 5 bases remained unmatched. CDR3 amino acids: CATWGGTYEQYV. DNA for the CDR3: TGTGCCACCTGGGGAGGGACCTACGAGCAGTACGTC.

This clone was found once. V gene TRBV6-1 combines with J gene TRBJ2-5; tentative D call: TRBD2 (5 bases). Germline CDR1 reads MNHNS; CDR2 reads SASEGT. V gave up 0 bases and J gave up 0 bases, with 8 bases separating them. The CDR3 has 15 residues. The CDR3 DNA reads TGTGCCAGCAGTGAAGCGCGAGGGTACCAAGAGACCCAGTACTTC. It yields the protein CASSEARGYQETQYF.

The chain combines TRBV7-8 with TRBJ1-5; D uncertain. Trimming took 5 bases from V and 0 from J, leaving 8 bases between them. The CDR3 has 14 amino acids. Germline V lookup: CDR1 SGHVS, CDR2 FQNEAQ. This CDR3 is CASSPRYSNQPQHF. CDR3 DNA sequence: TGTGCCAGCAGCCCTCGGTATAGCAATCAGCCCCAGCATTTT. The variable domain in full, with the rest retrieved from reference TRBV7-8 and TRBJ1-5, is GAGVSQSPRYKVAKRGQDVALRCDPISGHVSLFWYQQALGQGPEFLTYFQNEAQLDKSGLPSDRFFAERPEGSVSTLKIQRTQQEDSAVYLCASSPRYSNQPQHFGDGTRLSIL.

The V call is TRBV11-2, the J call TRBJ1-1; 7 bases match TRBD1. The J segment lost 1 base and the V segment lost 5 bases, leaving 4 bases of the junction unmatched. The CDR3 runs to 14 residues. CDR1 is SGHAT, CDR2 FQNNGV, per germline. CDR3 in amino acids: CASSPRTGNTEAFF. CDR3 DNA sequence: TGTGCCAGCAGCCCTCGGACAGGGAACACTGAAGCTTTCTTT.

The chain links TRBV7-2 to TRBJ2-5, with 7 nucleotides matching TRBD2. The CDR3 sequence is 15 residues long. Germline CDR1 SGHTA, CDR2 FQGNSA. The J segment lost 9 bases and the V segment lost 0 bases, leaving 10 bases of the junction unmatched. The CDR3 sequence is CASSLAEGAGRAQYF. CDR3 sequence (DNA): TGTGCCAGCAGCTTAGCCGAGGGTGCAGGGAGGGCCCAGTACTTC.

The V call is TRBV19, the J call TRBJ1-2, with D possibly TRBD1 on 6 matching bases. CDR3 length equals 15 residues. Germline CDR1 reads LNHDA; CDR2 reads SQIVND (reference sequence). Trimming pared 4 bases from V and 4 bases from J, leaving 16 bases between. CDR3 sequence: CASSSTGKFSYGYTF. CDR3 DNA sequence: TGTGCCAGTAGTAGTACAGGGAAGTTTAGCTATGGCTACACCTTC.

This clone appeared a single time. V usage is TRBV7-9 and J usage is TRBJ1-5; 7 bases map to TRBD1. Germline-derived CDR1 and CDR2 are SEHNR and FQNEAQ (reference sequence). J lost 2 bases, V lost 10 bases, and 2 bases had no gene match. The CDR3 contains 12 residues. CDR3 protein: CATGQGNQPQHF. The CDR3 coding sequence is TGTGCCACAGGACAGGGCAATCAGCCCCAGCATTTT.

The chain is built from TRBV5-1 and TRBJ1-3, with 7 positions matching TRBD1. The CDR3 spans 17 residues. The germline gives CDR1 SGHRS, CDR2 YFSETQ. With V trimmed by 0 bases and J by 0 bases, 6 bases remained unmatched. The CDR3 sequence is CASSLAGTASSGNTIYF. CDR3 nucleotides: TGCGCCAGCAGCTTGGCCGGGACAGCGAGCTCTGGAAACACCATATATTTT.

CDR3 sequence: CASSLGTLSSGANVLTF. Written as DNA, the CDR3 is TGCGCCAGCAGCTTGGGGACACTATCCTCTGGGGCCAACGTCCTGACTTTC. This chain connects TRBV5-1 to TRBJ2-6; D might be TRBD1 (5 bases). Germline V gene data show CDR1 as SGHRS and CDR2 as YFSETQ. V was shortened by 0 bases and J by 0 bases, with 10 bases between the two germline ends. This CDR3 is 17 amino acids long.

The chain carries TRBV3-1 (or the pseudogene TRBV3-2) and TRBJ1-4; 9 nucleotides agree with TRBD1. The CDR3 length is 21 residues. The V segment lost 2 bases and the J segment 0 bases; nucleotides outside the gene matches: 16. Germline V gives CDR1 LGHDT, CDR2 YNNKEL (reference sequence). In DNA, the CDR3 is TGTGCCAGCAGCCAACTCCCAATACAGGGGGCCGAGGGGGCAACTAATGAAAAACTGTTTTTT. Protein product: CASSQLPIQGAEGATNEKLFF.

The V gene is TRBV27, the J gene TRBJ1-5, with TRBD1 as a possible D gene (6 bases). Germline values: CDR1 MNHEY, CDR2 SMNVEV (reference sequence). This CDR3 is 15 amino acids long. V lost 8 bases, J lost 4 bases, and 18 bases lay in between. The CDR3, as DNA: TGTGCCAGCGGGACACGGGCAGGAGGAAATCAGCCCCAGCATTTT. Its protein product is CASGTRAGGNQPQHF.

The chain has TRBV5-5 and TRBJ2-5; D gene ambiguous. V lost 4 bases and J lost 2, with 12 bases in between. The CDR3 has 14 amino acids. From germline, CDR1 is SGHKS and CDR2 YYEKEE (reference sequence). DNA for the CDR3: TGTGCCAGCAGCCGTCGAGGAATTCAAGAGACCCAGTACTTC. It yields the protein CASSRRGIQETQYF.

This clone was detected only once. CDR3 amino acids: CAIKAFGGSQPQHF. The CDR3, as DNA: TGTGCCATCAAAGCTTTTGGAGGGTCCCAGCCCCAGCATTTT. The chain links TRBV6-5 to TRBJ1-5, with D hard to call. The germline V and J ends were trimmed by 10 bases and 7 bases, with 20 bases remaining between them. The CDR3 runs to 14 residues. In germline, CDR1 is MNHEY, CDR2 SVGAGI.

The chain uses TRBV10-3 and TRBJ2-2; 12 bases agree with TRBD1. The V gene end was trimmed by 6 bases and the J gene end by 3 bases; junction bases not matched to a gene: 11. This CDR3 has 18 amino acids. CDR1 ENHRY and CDR2 SYGVKD come from the germline V gene. The DNA of the CDR3 is TGTGCCATCAGCGAATGGGACAGGGGGCCTCGATACACCGGGGAGCTGTTTTTT. As protein: CAISEWDRGPRYTGELFF.

The genes are TRBV4-2 and TRBJ2-1; 9 nucleotides line up with TRBD2. After removal of 0 bases from V and 8 bases from J, the junction contained 8 bases not matched to a gene. CDR1 and CDR2 (germline): LGHNA, YNFKEQ. This CDR3 spans 16 amino acids. This CDR3 is CASSQDPSGGRYEQFF. In nucleotides, the CDR3 is TGTGCCAGCAGCCAAGATCCGAGCGGGGGGAGGTATGAGCAGTTCTTC.

This clone was counted only a few times. The chain combines TRBV29-1 with TRBJ1-2, with D tentatively TRBD1 (6 bases). Germline values: CDR1 SQVTM, CDR2 ANQGSEA. This CDR3 has 13 amino acids. With 7 bases removed from V and 3 bases from J, the gap between germline ends came to 15 bases. The CDR3: CSAKDRDDYGYTF. In DNA, the CDR3 is TGCAGCGCAAAGGACAGAGACGACTATGGCTACACCTTC.

The V call is TRBV19, the J call TRBJ2-1; 7 nucleotides match TRBD1. This CDR3 has 14 residues. The germline V gene encodes CDR1 LNHDA and CDR2 SQIVND (reference sequence). V lost 7 bases to trimming and J lost 0 bases; unmatched junction nucleotides: 3. CDR3: CASTRQGSYNEQFF. The CDR3 region has the DNA TGTGCCAGTACGCGACAGGGCTCCTACAATGAGCAGTTCTTC.

The chain is built from TRBV5-1 and TRBJ2-4; TRBD1 aligns across 7 bases. The CDR3 runs to 16 residues. V lost 0 bases to trimming and J lost 8 bases; unmatched junction nucleotides: 11. CDR1 and CDR2 from the germline V gene are SGHRS and YFSETQ. CDR3 sequence reads: CASSLVGTDGGDIQYF. CDR3 nucleotides: TGCGCCAGCAGCTTGGTCGGGACAGATGGTGGGGACATTCAGTACTTC.

The chain employs TRBV28 and TRBJ2-5; D possibly corresponds to TRBD1 (6 bases). The V end lost 6 bases, the J end lost 4 bases, and 15 bases lay between the germline ends. The CDR3 has 14 residues. Per germline, CDR1 MDHEN and CDR2 SYDVKM. CDR3 protein: CASRETGLGETQYF. The CDR3 DNA is TGTGCCAGCAGGGAGACAGGCCTTGGAGAGACCCAGTACTTC.

The V gene is TRBV11-2, the J gene TRBJ1-1; unclear D gene. The CDR3 is 13 amino acids. V shed 4 bases and J shed 3 bases, with 9 bases lying between them. Per germline, CDR1 SGHAT and CDR2 FQNNGV. CDR3 bases: TGTGCCAGCAGCTACTCGGGTGACACTGAAGCTTTCTTT. This translates into CASSYSGDTEAFF.